This TCR beta chain was documented in a study of blood T cell repertoires in COVID-19 (dated by TCRdb to between 2020 and 2021). With regard to the full study: The collaborator samples originated in the United States, Italy and Spain and spanned the acute and convalescent phases of COVID-19. The repertoires were made available in a free public database intended to serve as a resource for research on the immune response to SARS-CoV-2. Nearly every sample came with metadata listing a de-identified subject ID, COVID-19 status, age in years and sex. The dataset comprised deeply sampled blood TCRbeta repertoires from subjects exposed to, actively infected with, or recovered from COVID-19. HLA class I and class II types, where available, came from metadata supplied by the sample provider rather than from assay-based typing. The prospective study material was composed of cDNA or gDNA derived from T cells, B-cell-depleted T cells, or PBMCs. Samples were obtained from the ongoing ImmuneRACE study (first 160 participants) and from 1,254 subjects provided by 6 global collaborators. What the work shows at the level of the full study, not this receptor alone: The quantity of clinical and demographic metadata differed by source and by participant and was supplied without curation.

In the prospective study, participants were roughly 18 to 95 years old, resided in about 25 geographic areas of the United States, and were enrolled through a virtual design. To assign participants to cohorts, the prospective study relied on clinical history that participants themselves reported in a screening survey and a study questionnaire. In the prospective study, mobile phlebotomists collected whole blood, serum and a nasopharyngeal or oropharyngeal swab from each participant. Participants in the prospective study had the option to provide additional blood draws and questionnaires over a roughly 2-month period. Prospective study blood samples were shipped either frozen or at room temperature before DNA extraction. As to this clone: Its antigen remains undetermined. It has no much larger one-base neighbor in the sample; base qualities were not kept.

TCRbeta CDR3 regions were amplified from genomic DNA using the immunoSEQ Assay, a bias-controlled multiplex PCR. The paper's data handling went like this. Nucleated cell counts per sample were estimated from amplification of reference gene primers within the assay. To quantify the absolute abundance of each unique TCRbeta CDR3 rearrangement, sequence reads were collapsed and filtered. For each sample, productive Simpson clonality was calculated as the square root of Simpson's diversity index across productive rearrangements. In TCRdb, the immuneACCESS table is reduced to in-frame sequences with V and J assigned. These tables do not hold every clone; where another copy was compared, an unresolved V gene accounts for under half, and the others remain unexplained. That table furnishes V, J and clone size, whereas the DNA furnished D and trimming. This sample holds approximately 250,000 clones; around 84% were observed only once. The ten largest clones add up to roughly 4% of the sample.

CDR1 and CDR2 are drawn from the germline V gene (reference sequence): LNHDA, SQIVND. Reading from cysteine to phenylalanine, the CDR3 counts 14 amino acids. Only the CDR3 DNA stays, 42 bases, in frame from base 1. V lost 3 bases and J lost 5 bases; the stretch between them is 13 bases long. Material for sequencing was PBMCs or T cells enriched from blood (not recorded which). This receptor chain uses TRBV19 and TRBJ1-1, with the identity of the D gene unclear. The receptor's source is a man in his thirties or forties with acute COVID-19. CDR3 loop: CASSMMGRNTEAFF. The nucleotide sequence is given as TGTGCCAGTAGTATGATGGGCCGGAATACTGAAGCTTTCTTT.